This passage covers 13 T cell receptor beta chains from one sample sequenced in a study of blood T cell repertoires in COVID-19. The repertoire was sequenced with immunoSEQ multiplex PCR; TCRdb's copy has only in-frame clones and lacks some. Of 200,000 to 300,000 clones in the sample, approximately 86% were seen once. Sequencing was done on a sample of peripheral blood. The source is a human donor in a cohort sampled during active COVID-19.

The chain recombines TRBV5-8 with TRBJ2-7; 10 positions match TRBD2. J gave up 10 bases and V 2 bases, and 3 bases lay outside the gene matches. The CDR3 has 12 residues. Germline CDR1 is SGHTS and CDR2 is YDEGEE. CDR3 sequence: CASSFASGGQYF. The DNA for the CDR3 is TGTGCCAGCAGCTTCGCTAGCGGGGGACAGTACTTC. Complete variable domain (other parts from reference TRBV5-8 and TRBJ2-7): EAGVTQSPTHLIKTRGQQATLRCSPISGHTSVYWYQQALGLGLQFLLWYDEGEERNRGNFPPRFSGRQFPNYSSELNVNALELEDSALYLCASSFASGGQYFGPGTRLTVT.

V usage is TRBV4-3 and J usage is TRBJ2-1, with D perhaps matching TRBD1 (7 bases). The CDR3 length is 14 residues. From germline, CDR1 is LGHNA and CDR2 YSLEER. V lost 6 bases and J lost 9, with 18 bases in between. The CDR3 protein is CASSGVEGAIEQFF. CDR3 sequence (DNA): TGCGCCAGCAGTGGGGTGGAGGGGGCCATTGAGCAGTTCTTC.

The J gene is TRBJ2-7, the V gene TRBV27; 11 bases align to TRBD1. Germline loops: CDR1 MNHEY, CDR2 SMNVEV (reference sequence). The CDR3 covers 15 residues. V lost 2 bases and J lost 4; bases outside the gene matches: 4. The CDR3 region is CASSLGQGARYEQYF. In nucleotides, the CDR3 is TGTGCCAGCAGTTTAGGACAGGGGGCGCGATACGAGCAGTACTTC.

CDR3: CASSNEKGGTLHF. The CDR3 bases are TGTGCCAGCAGTAACGAAAAGGGAGGGACCCTCCACTTT. The chain couples TRBV6-5 to TRBJ1-6; D remains unclear. Germline values: CDR1 MNHEY, CDR2 SVGAGI. CDR3 length: 13 residues. V was cut by 5 bases and J by 14 bases, with 16 bases left in between.

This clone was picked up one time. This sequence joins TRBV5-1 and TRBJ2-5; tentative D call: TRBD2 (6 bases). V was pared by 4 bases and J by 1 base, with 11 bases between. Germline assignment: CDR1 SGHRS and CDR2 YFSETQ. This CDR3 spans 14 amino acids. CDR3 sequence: CASSTGTSQETQYF. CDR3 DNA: TGCGCCAGCAGCACCGGGACTTCCCAAGAGACCCAGTACTTC.

The DNA for the CDR3 is TGTGCCAGCAGTTACTCGAGGGGGCAGTGGGGAGCTTTCTTT. This translates into CASSYSRGQWGAFF. The gene calls are TRBV6-2 or TRBV6-3 and TRBJ1-1; TRBD1 matches 7 bases. Germline V gene lookup returns CDR1 MNHEY and CDR2 SVGEGT. With V trimmed by 0 bases and J by 10 bases, 8 bases remained unmatched. The length of the CDR3 is 14 residues.

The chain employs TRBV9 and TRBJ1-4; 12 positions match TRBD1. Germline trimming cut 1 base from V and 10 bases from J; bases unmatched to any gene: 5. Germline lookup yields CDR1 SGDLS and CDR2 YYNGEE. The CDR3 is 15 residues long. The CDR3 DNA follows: TGTGCCAGCAGCGTACTGCCGGGACAGGGGGCAAAACTGTTTTTT. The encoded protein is CASSVLPGQGAKLFF. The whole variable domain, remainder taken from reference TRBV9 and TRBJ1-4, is DSGVTQTPKHLITATGQRVTLRCSPRSGDLSVYWYQQSLDQGLQFLIQYYNGEERAKGNILERFSAQQFPDLHSELNLSSLELGDSALYFCASSVLPGQGAKLFFGSGTQLSVL.

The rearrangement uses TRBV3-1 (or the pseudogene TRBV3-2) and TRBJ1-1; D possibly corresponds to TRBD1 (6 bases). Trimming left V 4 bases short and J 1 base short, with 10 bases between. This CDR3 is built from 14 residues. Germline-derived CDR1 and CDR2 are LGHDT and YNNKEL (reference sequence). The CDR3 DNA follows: TGTGCCAGCAGCCGCCAGGGGACGAACACTGAAGCTTTCTTT. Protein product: CASSRQGTNTEAFF.

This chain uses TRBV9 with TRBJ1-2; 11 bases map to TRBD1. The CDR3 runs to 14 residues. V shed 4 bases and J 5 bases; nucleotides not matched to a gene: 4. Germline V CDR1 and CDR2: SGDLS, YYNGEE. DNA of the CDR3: TGTGCCAGCAGCAGGGACAGGGGGGTTTATGGCTACACCTTC. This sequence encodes CASSRDRGVYGYTF.

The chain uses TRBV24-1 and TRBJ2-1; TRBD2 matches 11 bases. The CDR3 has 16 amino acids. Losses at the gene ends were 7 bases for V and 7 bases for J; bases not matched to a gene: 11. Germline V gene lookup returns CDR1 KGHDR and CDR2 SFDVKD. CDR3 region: CATSPDLAGGPNEQFF. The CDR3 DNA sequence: TGTGCCACCAGCCCTGACTTAGCGGGAGGGCCGAATGAGCAGTTCTTC.

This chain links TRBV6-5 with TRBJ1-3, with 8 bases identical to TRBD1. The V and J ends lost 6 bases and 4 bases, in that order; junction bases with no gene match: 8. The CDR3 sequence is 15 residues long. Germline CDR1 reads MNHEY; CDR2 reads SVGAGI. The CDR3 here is CASSPGGTGGNTIYF. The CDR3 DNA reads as TGTGCCAGCAGCCCAGGGGGGACAGGAGGAAACACCATATATTTT.

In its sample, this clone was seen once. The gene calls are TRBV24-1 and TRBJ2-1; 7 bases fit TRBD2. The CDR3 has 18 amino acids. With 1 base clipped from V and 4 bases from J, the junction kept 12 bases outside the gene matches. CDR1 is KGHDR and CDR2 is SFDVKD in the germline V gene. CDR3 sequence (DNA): TGTGCCACCAGTGATTTCCCCGGAGTAGCGGGCGAATACAATGAGCAGTTCTTC. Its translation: CATSDFPGVAGEYNEQFF.

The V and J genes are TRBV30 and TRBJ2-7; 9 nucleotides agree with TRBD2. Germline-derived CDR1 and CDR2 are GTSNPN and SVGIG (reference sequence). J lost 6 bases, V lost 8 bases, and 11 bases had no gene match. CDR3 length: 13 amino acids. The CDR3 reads CARTGGSGSEQYF. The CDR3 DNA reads TGTGCCCGGACTGGGGGTAGCGGGAGCGAGCAGTACTTC.